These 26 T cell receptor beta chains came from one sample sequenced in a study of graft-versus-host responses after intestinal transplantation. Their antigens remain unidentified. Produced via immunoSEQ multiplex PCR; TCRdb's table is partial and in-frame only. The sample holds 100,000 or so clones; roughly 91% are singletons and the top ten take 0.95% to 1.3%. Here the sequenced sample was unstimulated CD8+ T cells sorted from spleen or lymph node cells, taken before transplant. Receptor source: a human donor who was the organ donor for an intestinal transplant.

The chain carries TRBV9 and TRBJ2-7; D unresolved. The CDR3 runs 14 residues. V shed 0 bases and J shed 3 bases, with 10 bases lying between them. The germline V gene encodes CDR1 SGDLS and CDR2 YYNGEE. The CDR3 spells CASSVGGVDYEQYF. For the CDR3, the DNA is TGTGCCAGCAGCGTAGGAGGCGTAGACTACGAGCAGTACTTC.

CDR3 loop: CASNSGGSDGNEQFF. CDR3 in DNA: TGTGCCAGCAACTCCGGGGGGAGTGATGGGAATGAGCAGTTCTTC. The chain links TRBV9 to TRBJ2-1; 7 bases are a match to TRBD2. Trimming at V came to 6 bases and at J to 7 bases, leaving 13 bases not matched to a gene. Germline CDR1 and CDR2: SGDLS and YYNGEE. There are 15 residues in the CDR3.

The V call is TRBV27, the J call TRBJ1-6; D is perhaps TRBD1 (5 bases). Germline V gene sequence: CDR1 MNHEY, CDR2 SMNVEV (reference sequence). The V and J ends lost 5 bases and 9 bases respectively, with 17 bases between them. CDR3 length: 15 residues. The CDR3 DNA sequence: TGTGCCAGCAGTCCCCTCCAGGGTTGGACTTCACCCCTCCACTTT. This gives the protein CASSPLQGWTSPLHF.

CDR3 amino acids: CASSRPGSRKLFF. The CDR3, as DNA: TGTGCCAGCAGCCGCCCAGGGTCTCGAAAACTGTTTTTT. The chain carries TRBV5-5 and TRBJ1-4, with a weak D call TRBD1 (5 bases). From germline, CDR1 is SGHKS and CDR2 YYEKEE (reference sequence). The V and J ends lost 4 bases and 10 bases respectively, with 14 bases between them. This CDR3 spans 13 amino acids.

CDR3 residues: CASSLRGTSNEQFF. The CDR3 bases are TGTGCCAGCAGCCTCCGAGGGACTAGCAATGAGCAGTTCTTC. The chain links TRBV11-3 to TRBJ2-1, with 8 bases that match TRBD2. V gave up 5 bases and J gave up 6 bases; unmatched junction bases: 6. This CDR3 is 14 amino acids long. CDR1 is SGHNT, CDR2 YENEEA, per germline. Variable domain in full (rest from reference TRBV11-3 and TRBJ2-1): EAGVVQSPRYKIIEKKQPVAFWCNPISGHNTLYWYLQNLGQGPELLIRYENEEAVDDSQLPKDRFSAERLKGVDSTLKIQPAELGDSAVYLCASSLRGTSNEQFFGPGTRLTVL.

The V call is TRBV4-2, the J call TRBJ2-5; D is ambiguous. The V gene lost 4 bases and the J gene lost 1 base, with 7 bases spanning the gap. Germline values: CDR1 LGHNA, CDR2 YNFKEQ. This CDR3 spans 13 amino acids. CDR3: CASSPKPQETQYF. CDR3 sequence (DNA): TGTGCCAGCAGCCCTAAGCCCCAAGAGACCCAGTACTTC.

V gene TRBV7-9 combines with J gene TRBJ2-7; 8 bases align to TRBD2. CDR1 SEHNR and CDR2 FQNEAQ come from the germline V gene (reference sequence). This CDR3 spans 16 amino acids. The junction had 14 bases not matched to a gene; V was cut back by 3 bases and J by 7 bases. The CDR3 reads CASSFPRGTSLEEQYF. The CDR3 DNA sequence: TGTGCCAGCAGCTTCCCCCGCGGGACTAGTCTAGAAGAGCAGTACTTC.

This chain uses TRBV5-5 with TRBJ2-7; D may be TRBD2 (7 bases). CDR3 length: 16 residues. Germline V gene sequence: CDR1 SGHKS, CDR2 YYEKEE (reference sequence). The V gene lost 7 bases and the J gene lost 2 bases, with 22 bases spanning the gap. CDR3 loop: CASSKGGGGGPYEQYF. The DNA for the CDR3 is TGTGCCAGCTCGAAGGGGGGGGGCGGTGGGCCCTACGAGCAGTACTTC.

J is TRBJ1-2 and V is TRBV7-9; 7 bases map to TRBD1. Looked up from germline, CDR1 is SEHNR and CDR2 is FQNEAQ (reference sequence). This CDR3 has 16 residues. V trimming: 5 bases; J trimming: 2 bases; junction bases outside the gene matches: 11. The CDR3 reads CASSHPDRAENYGYTF. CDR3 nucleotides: TGTGCCAGCAGCCACCCCGACAGGGCGGAAAACTATGGCTACACCTTC. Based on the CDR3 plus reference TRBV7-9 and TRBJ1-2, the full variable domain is DTGVSQNPRHKITKRGQNVTFRCDPISEHNRLYWYRQTLGQGPEFLTYFQNEAQLEKSRLLSDRFSAERPKGSFSTLEIQRTEQGDSAMYLCASSHPDRAENYGYTFGSGTRLTVV.

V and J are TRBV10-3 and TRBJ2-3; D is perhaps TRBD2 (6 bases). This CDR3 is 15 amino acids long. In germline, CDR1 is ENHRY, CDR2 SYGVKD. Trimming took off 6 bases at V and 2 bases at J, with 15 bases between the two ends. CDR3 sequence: CAISCRASDTDTQYF. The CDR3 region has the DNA TGTGCCATCAGCTGCCGGGCTAGCGACACAGATACGCAGTATTTT.

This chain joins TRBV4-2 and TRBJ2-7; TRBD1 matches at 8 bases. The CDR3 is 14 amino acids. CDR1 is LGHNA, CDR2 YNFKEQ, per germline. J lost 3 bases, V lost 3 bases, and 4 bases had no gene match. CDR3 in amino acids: CASSHGGTGYEQYF. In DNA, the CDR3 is TGTGCCAGCAGCCATGGTGGGACAGGCTACGAGCAGTACTTC.

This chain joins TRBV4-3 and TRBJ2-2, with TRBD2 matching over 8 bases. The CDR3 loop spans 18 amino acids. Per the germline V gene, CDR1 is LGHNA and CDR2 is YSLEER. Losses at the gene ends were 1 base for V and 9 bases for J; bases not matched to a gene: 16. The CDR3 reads CASSQAVVGTSTWRELFF. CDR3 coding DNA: TGCGCCAGCAGCCAAGCCGTGGTGGGGACTAGTACATGGCGGGAGCTGTTTTTT.

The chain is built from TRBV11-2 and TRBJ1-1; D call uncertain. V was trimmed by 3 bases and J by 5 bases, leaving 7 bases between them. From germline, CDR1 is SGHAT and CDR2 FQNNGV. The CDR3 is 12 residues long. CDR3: CASSFGSTEAFF. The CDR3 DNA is TGTGCCAGCAGCTTTGGGAGTACTGAAGCTTTCTTT.

CDR3 sequence reads: CASSPLRRDRGPGYEQYF. Written as DNA, the CDR3 is TGTGCCAGCAGTCCCCTCCGACGGGACAGGGGGCCAGGTTACGAGCAGTACTTC. The chain uses TRBV27 and TRBJ2-7, with TRBD1 identical over 12 bases. The CDR3 is 18 amino acids. Trimming cost V 5 bases and J 4 bases; bases outside gene matches: 15. The V gene's germline CDR1 is MNHEY and CDR2 SMNVEV (reference sequence).

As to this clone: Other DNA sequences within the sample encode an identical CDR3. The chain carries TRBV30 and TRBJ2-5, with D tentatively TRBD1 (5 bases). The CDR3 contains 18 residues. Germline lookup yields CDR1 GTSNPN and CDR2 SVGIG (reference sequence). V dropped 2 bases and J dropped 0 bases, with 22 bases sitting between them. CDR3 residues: CAWSPFGSQERYQETQYF. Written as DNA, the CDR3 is TGTGCCTGGAGTCCTTTCGGCTCACAGGAACGATACCAAGAGACCCAGTACTTC.

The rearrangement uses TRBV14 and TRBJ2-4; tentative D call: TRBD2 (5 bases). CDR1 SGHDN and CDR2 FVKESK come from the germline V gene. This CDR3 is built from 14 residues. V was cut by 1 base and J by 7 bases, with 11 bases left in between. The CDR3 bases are TGTGCCAGCAGCCAAGGTTGGGGAGAGAACATTCAGTACTTC. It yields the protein CASSQGWGENIQYF.

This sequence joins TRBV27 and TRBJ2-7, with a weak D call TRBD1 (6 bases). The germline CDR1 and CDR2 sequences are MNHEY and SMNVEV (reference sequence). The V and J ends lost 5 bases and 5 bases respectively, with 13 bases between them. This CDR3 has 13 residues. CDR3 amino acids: CASSQGTHHEQYF. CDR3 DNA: TGTGCCAGCAGTCAGGGGACCCACCACGAGCAGTACTTC.

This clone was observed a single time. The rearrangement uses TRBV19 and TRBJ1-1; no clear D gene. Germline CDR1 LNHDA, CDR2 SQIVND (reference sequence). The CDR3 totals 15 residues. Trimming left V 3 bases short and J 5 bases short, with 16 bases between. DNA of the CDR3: TGTGCCAGTAGTATTTCGGGCGCCGGGAGGACTGAAGCTTTCTTT. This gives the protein CASSISGAGRTEAFF.

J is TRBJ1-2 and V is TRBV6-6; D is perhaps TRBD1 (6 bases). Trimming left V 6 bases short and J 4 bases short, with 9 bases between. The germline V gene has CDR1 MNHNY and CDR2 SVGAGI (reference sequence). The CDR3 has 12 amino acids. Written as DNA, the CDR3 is TGTGCCAGCAGCCAGGGGTTCTATGGCTACACCTTC. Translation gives CASSQGFYGYTF.

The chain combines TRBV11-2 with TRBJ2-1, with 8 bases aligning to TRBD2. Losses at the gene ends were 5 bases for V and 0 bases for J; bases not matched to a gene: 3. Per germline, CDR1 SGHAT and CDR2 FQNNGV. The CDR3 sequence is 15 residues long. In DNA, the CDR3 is TGTGCCAGCAGCCCCAGCGGGAGCTCCTACAATGAGCAGTTCTTC. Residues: CASSPSGSSYNEQFF. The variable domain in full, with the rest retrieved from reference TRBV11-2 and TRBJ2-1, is EAGVAQSPRYKIIEKRQSVAFWCNPISGHATLYWYQQILGQGPKLLIQFQNNGVVDDSQLPKDRFSAERLKGVDSTLKIQPAKLEDSAVYLCASSPSGSSYNEQFFGPGTRLTVL.

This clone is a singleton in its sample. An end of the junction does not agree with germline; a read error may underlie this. Here the CDR3 reads CASSYFPPGVF. CDR3 coding DNA: TGTGCCAGCAGTTACTTCCCCCCCGGGGTCTTC. V and J are TRBV6-6 and TRBJ2-1; maybe TRBD2 (5 bases). Germline V gives CDR1 MNHNY, CDR2 SVGAGI (reference sequence). The CDR3 runs to 11 residues.

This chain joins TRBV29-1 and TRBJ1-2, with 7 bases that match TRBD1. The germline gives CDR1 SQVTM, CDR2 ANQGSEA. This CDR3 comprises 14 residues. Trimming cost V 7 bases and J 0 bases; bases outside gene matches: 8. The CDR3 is CSASTTGANYGYTF. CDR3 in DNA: TGCAGCGCTTCAACTACAGGGGCTAACTATGGCTACACCTTC.

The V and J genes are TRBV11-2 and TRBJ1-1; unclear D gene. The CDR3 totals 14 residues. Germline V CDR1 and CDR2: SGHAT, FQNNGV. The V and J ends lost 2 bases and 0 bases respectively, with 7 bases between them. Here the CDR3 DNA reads TGTGCCAGCAGCTTATACAGACTGAACACTGAAGCTTTCTTT. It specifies CASSLYRLNTEAFF.

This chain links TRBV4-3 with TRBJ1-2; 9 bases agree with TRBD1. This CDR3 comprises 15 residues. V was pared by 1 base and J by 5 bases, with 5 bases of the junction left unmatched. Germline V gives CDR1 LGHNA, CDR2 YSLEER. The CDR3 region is CASSQVRTGAYGYTF. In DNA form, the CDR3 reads TGCGCCAGCAGCCAAGTCCGGACAGGGGCATATGGCTACACCTTC.

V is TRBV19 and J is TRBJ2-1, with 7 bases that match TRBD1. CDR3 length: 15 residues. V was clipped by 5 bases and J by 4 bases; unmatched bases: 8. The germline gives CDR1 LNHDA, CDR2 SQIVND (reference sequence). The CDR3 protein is CASSADREGYNEQFF. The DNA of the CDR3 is TGTGCCAGTAGTGCCGACAGGGAAGGGTACAATGAGCAGTTCTTC.

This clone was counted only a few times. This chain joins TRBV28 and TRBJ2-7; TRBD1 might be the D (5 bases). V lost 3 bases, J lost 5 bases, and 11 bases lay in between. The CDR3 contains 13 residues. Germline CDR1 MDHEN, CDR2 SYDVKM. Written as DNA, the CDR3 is TGTGCCAGCAGTTTTGAAGGGGCCCACGAGCAGTACTTC. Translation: CASSFEGAHEQYF.